Sequencing of this TCR beta chain was carried out in a study of blood T cell repertoires in COVID-19. Whole-study context: Samples came from the United States, Italy and Spain, spanning acute and convalescent COVID-19.

In the study's own analysis: Reference gene primer amplification gave nucleated cell count estimates. TCRdb's table, derived via immunoSEQ multiplex PCR, lists solely in-frame clones and lacks some. That table furnishes V, J and clone size, whereas the DNA furnished D and trimming. The table shows more than 300,000 clones, with approximately 88% occurring only once. Germline CDR1 is SGHTA and CDR2 is FQGNSA. This CDR3 is built from 14 residues. Trimming stripped 5 bases from V and 4 bases from J, with 12 bases between. Seattle's enrolled individuals joined amid active infection and were then monitored longitudinally. There are a few counts of this clone.

The V gene is TRBV7-2, the J gene TRBJ1-5; D call uncertain. The sequence was obtained from a woman aged 25 to 39 with COVID-19, enrolled during active disease. Material for sequencing was peripheral blood. In nucleotides, the CDR3 is TGTGCCAGCAGCGGAGCGGCGACTAATCAGCCCCAGCATTTT. This sequence encodes CASSGAATNQPQHF.